Listed below are T cell receptor beta chains from one sample, sequenced in a study of T cell responses to AZD1222 COVID-19 vaccine. Generated by immunoSEQ multiplex PCR, the TCRdb table keeps only in-frame clones and is missing some. The table lists around 100,000 clones, around 95% of them singletons, with 2% to 2.5% in the top ten. The sample consisted of peripheral blood, taken on day 0 of AZD1222 vaccination. These receptors all stem from an adult in good health. The CDR3 runs from the conserved cysteine through the conserved F or W. The D gene is left open where the match is weak. Clone size appears in some rows only: once, few, many, or a class for an expanded clone.

J gene: TRBJ1-2
V gene: TRBV30
clone size: .
D gene: .
CDR3 DNA: TGTGCCTGGAGTCGGACTAACTATGGCTACACCTTC
CDR3 protein: CAWSRTNYGYTF

J gene: TRBJ1-1
V gene: TRBV9
clone size: .
D gene: TRBD1
CDR3 DNA: TGTGCCAGCAGCCCGCCCCAGGGGGGGCCCTCGAACACTGAAGCTTTCTTT
CDR3 protein: CASSPPQGGPSNTEAFF

J gene: TRBJ2-3
V gene: TRBV7-3
clone size: .
D gene: TRBD2
CDR3 DNA: TGTGCCAGCAGCTTACGCTCGTGGACTAGCCGTTCTAGCACAGATACGCAGTATTTT
CDR3 protein: CASSLRSWTSRSSTDTQYF

J gene: TRBJ2-1
V gene: TRBV5-1
clone size: .
D gene: .
CDR3 DNA: TGCGCCAGCAGCTTCACGAGGGCGAACAATGAGCAGTTCTTC
CDR3 protein: CASSFTRANNEQFF

J gene: TRBJ2-7
V gene: TRBV2
clone size: .
D gene: TRBD1
CDR3 DNA: TGTGCCAGCAGGGACAGGGGGCTAACCTACGAGCAGTACTTC
CDR3 protein: CASRDRGLTYEQYF

J gene: TRBJ2-5
V gene: TRBV7-2
clone size: .
D gene: .
CDR3 DNA: TGTGCCAGCAGCTTAGTCGGCAGGGTGTCTATGAAAGAGACCCAGTACTTC
CDR3 protein: CASSLVGRVSMKETQYF

J gene: TRBJ2-3
V gene: TRBV6-7
clone size: .
D gene: .
CDR3 DNA: TGTGCCAGCACATCAACTGGGAGAACCGCCGATAGCACAGATACGCAGTATTTT
CDR3 protein: CASTSTGRTADSTDTQYF

J gene: TRBJ1-4
V gene: TRBV19
clone size: .
D gene: .
CDR3 DNA: TGTGCCAGTAGTATAGGGGCGCAGATGAATGAAAAACTGTTTTTT
CDR3 protein: CASSIGAQMNEKLFF

J gene: TRBJ1-5
V gene: TRBV19
clone size: .
D gene: TRBD1
CDR3 DNA: TGTGCCAGTAGTATAGTCGCAGACAGGGGACTCAATCAGCCCCAGCATTTT
CDR3 protein: CASSIVADRGLNQPQHF

J gene: TRBJ1-2
V gene: TRBV10-3
clone size: .
D gene: TRBD1
CDR3 DNA: TGTGCCATCAGTGACGGACAGGTTACTAACTATGGCTACACCTTC
CDR3 protein: CAISDGQVTNYGYTF

J gene: TRBJ1-2
V gene: TRBV19
clone size: .
D gene: .
CDR3 DNA: TGTGCCAGTAGTATCACTGGCGGGTCCTCTAACTATGGCTACACCTTC
CDR3 protein: CASSITGGSSNYGYTF

J gene: TRBJ2-5
V gene: TRBV7-2
clone size: .
D gene: .
CDR3 DNA: TGTGCCAGCAGCCCGTCGACTAGAAGTAAGACCCAGTACTTC
CDR3 protein: CASSPSTRSKTQYF

J gene: TRBJ2-7
V gene: TRBV3-1/TRBV3-2
clone size: .
D gene: TRBD2
CDR3 DNA: TGTGCCAGCAGCCCGACTAGCGGGGCTGCCTACGAGCAGTACTTC
CDR3 protein: CASSPTSGAAYEQYF

J gene: TRBJ2-7
V gene: TRBV28
clone size: .
D gene: .
CDR3 DNA: TGTGCCAGCTCCAGGGGAGCCTACGAGCAGTACTTC
CDR3 protein: CASSRGAYEQYF

J gene: TRBJ1-2
V gene: TRBV6-5
clone size: .
D gene: TRBD1
CDR3 DNA: TGTGCCAGCAGTTACTCTCAGGGGGCGGTTTACGGCTACACCTTC
CDR3 protein: CASSYSQGAVYGYTF

J gene: TRBJ1-1
V gene: TRBV12-3/TRBV12-4
clone size: .
D gene: .
CDR3 DNA: TGTGCCAGCAGTTTTAATGAGAACACTGAAGCTTTCTTT
CDR3 protein: CASSFNENTEAFF

J gene: TRBJ1-5
V gene: TRBV28
clone size: .
D gene: TRBD1
CDR3 DNA: TGTGCCAGCAGTTTCGGGACAGCACATCAGCCCCAGCATTTT
CDR3 protein: CASSFGTAHQPQHF

J gene: TRBJ1-1
V gene: TRBV2
clone size: .
D gene: .
CDR3 DNA: TGTGCCAGCAGTGAATTGGTTTTCGAAGCTTTCTTT
CDR3 protein: CASSELVFEAFF

J gene: TRBJ1-5
V gene: TRBV29-1
clone size: .
D gene: .
CDR3 DNA: TGCAGCGTCTCCATTGACGGGGAGCCCCAGCATTTT
CDR3 protein: CSVSIDGEPQHF

J gene: TRBJ2-2
V gene: TRBV2
clone size: once
D gene: .
CDR3 DNA: TGTGCCAGGCTGGGGACCGGCGGGGAGCTGTTTTTT
CDR3 protein: CARLGTGGELFF